This T cell receptor (beta chain) was identified in a study of blood T cell repertoires in COVID-19. V dropped 8 bases and J dropped 7 bases, with 14 bases sitting between them. The CDR3 contains 12 residues. The germline V gene has CDR1 LNHDA and CDR2 SQIVND (reference sequence). In the source study's methods: Amplified reference gene primers provided the basis for estimating nucleated cell counts. Libraries were prepared by immunoSEQ multiplex PCR; TCRdb keeps only in-frame clonotypes and omits some of them. The D gene and trimming were derived from the DNA, and the V and J assignments and clone size from that table. The sample records 250,000 to 300,000 clones, approximately 80% being singletons.

This sequence was found in a woman aged 55-70 years with active or convalescent COVID-19. The V and J genes are TRBV19 and TRBJ1-2; TRBD1 might be the D (5 bases). The sample comprised peripheral blood. Written as DNA, the CDR3 is TGTGCCAGTTCGACAGTGGGCCTTGGCTACACCTTC. Amino acids: CASSTVGLGYTF.